These 13 T cell receptor beta chains came from one sample sequenced in a study of blood T cells in healthy people across ages. A J-beta primer mix and a sample-barcoded 5' primer were used in a second PCR of about 7 to 12 cycles. TCRdb processed the 5' RACE reads anew with MiXCR; each CDR3 protein has one entry. The sample lists roughly 1.5 million distinct CDR3 sequences, under 55% occurring once. Sequenced material: blood. These receptors originate from a woman between 18 and 29 years old in good health.

This chain connects TRBV9 to TRBJ2-7; TRBD2 matches at 7 bases. The CDR3 is made up of 14 amino acids. CDR1 and CDR2 from the germline V gene are SGDLS and YYNGEE. J gave up 1 base and V 3 bases, and 4 bases lay outside the gene matches. Here the CDR3 DNA reads TGTGCCAGCAGCGGAGGACTAGTATCCTACGAGCAGTACTTC. Its translation: CASSGGLVSYEQYF.

This sequence joins TRBV5-5 and TRBJ1-6, with D maybe TRBD1 (6 bases). Germline V CDR1 and CDR2: SGHKS, YYEKEE (reference sequence). Trimming shortened V by 0 bases and J by 12 bases, and 16 bases separated the two germline ends. The CDR3 spans 15 residues. The CDR3, as DNA: TGTGCCAGCAGCTTGGAGGGGGGGGATCAGGGACCCCTCCACTTT. Translated: CASSLEGGDQGPLHF. The full variable domain, rest sourced from reference TRBV5-5 and TRBJ1-6, is DAGVTQSPTHLIKTRGQQVTLRCSPISGHKSVSWYQQVLGQGPQFIFQYYEKEERGRGNFPDRFSARQFPNYSSELNVNALLLGDSALYLCASSLEGGDQGPLHFGNGTRLTVT.

The V gene is TRBV4-2, the J gene TRBJ2-2; no firm D call. CDR1 is LGHNA and CDR2 is YNFKEQ in the germline V gene. Deletions cut 0 bases from V and 3 bases from J, with 14 bases between. The CDR3 has 17 residues. The CDR3: CASSQDRGKKDTGELFF. In DNA, the CDR3 is TGTGCCAGCAGCCAAGATCGCGGAAAAAAGGACACCGGGGAGCTGTTTTTT.

This clonotype was recorded many times. The CDR3 nucleotides are TGCGCCAGCAGCTTGGCGGGAGTAACCTACAATGAGCAGTTCTTC. It codes for CASSLAGVTYNEQFF. The rearrangement uses TRBV5-1 and TRBJ2-1; perhaps TRBD2 as D (6 bases). The V gene lost 0 bases and the J gene lost 2 bases, with 9 bases spanning the gap. Germline lookup yields CDR1 SGHRS and CDR2 YFSETQ. The CDR3 consists of 15 residues.

The J gene is TRBJ2-7, the V gene TRBV2, with unresolved D. The DNA end is a closer match to TRBJ2-5, so the J assignment may be wrong. This CDR3 spans 16 amino acids. Germline V lookup: CDR1 SNHLY, CDR2 FYNNEI. The chain's CDR3 is CASSEGFSFVQETQYF. Here the CDR3 DNA reads TGTGCCAGCAGTGAAGGTTTCAGTTTCGTTCAAGAGACCCAGTACTTC.

The V call is TRBV20-1, the J call TRBJ2-5; possible D gene TRBD1, 6 bases. This CDR3 comprises 15 residues. The V end lost 1 base, the J end lost 0 bases, and 12 bases lay between the germline ends. Germline V lookup: CDR1 DFQATT, CDR2 SNEGSKA (reference sequence). The CDR3 nucleotides read TGCAGTGCTAGAGGATCCCGGGACAACCAAGAGACCCAGTACTTC. This sequence encodes CSARGSRDNQETQYF.

The gene calls are TRBV11-2 and TRBJ2-1; D possibly matches TRBD1 or TRBD2 (5 bases each). The CDR3 has 14 amino acids. Germline values: CDR1 SGHAT, CDR2 FQNNGV. The ends were cut back, 0 bases at V and 10 bases at J, with 13 bases in the middle. Here the CDR3 reads CASSLEGVPMEQFF. As DNA, the CDR3 is TGTGCCAGCAGCTTAGAGGGGGTCCCGATGGAGCAGTTCTTC.

The CDR3: CASSLVGWSNIQYF. The CDR3 bases are TGTGCCAGCAGCTTAGTAGGGTGGAGTAACATTCAGTACTTC. V and J are TRBV7-2 and TRBJ2-4, with D uncertain. CDR1 is SGHTA, CDR2 FQGNSA, per germline. The V end was cut by 1 base, the J end by 7 bases, with 11 bases between. The CDR3 extends over 14 amino acids.

The chain is built from TRBV5-4 and TRBJ2-1; 11 nucleotides match TRBD2. Germline assignment: CDR1 SGHNT and CDR2 YYREEE (reference sequence). The V gene end was trimmed by 5 bases and the J gene end by 6 bases; junction bases not matched to a gene: 13. CDR3 size: 17 residues. The CDR3 sequence: CASRTGTSGPGGNEQFF. CDR3 DNA sequence: TGTGCCAGCAGGACAGGGACTAGCGGACCCGGGGGCAATGAGCAGTTCTTC.

The chain combines TRBV9 with TRBJ2-1; 8 bases fit TRBD2. This CDR3 comprises 17 residues. Trimming took 1 base from V and 2 from J; bases not matched to a gene: 8. Germline-derived CDR1 and CDR2 are SGDLS and YYNGEE. CDR3 sequence reads: CASSVSGRAVPYNEQFF. In DNA form, the CDR3 reads TGTGCCAGCAGCGTATCCGGGAGGGCCGTGCCCTACAATGAGCAGTTCTTC.

The chain uses TRBV14 and TRBJ2-1, with 10 bases matching TRBD1. The V segment lost 4 bases and the J segment 5 bases; nucleotides outside the gene matches: 8. This CDR3 has 16 amino acids. CDR1 SGHDN and CDR2 FVKESK come from the germline V gene. This chain's CDR3 is CASSRIGTGANNEQFF. The CDR3 DNA is TGTGCCAGCAGCCGAATCGGGACAGGGGCTAACAATGAGCAGTTCTTC.

This chain uses TRBV20-1 with TRBJ1-5; D is ambiguous. From germline, CDR1 is DFQATT and CDR2 SNEGSKA (reference sequence). V lost 3 bases and J 1 base, leaving 16 bases between the germline ends. This CDR3 spans 16 amino acids. CDR3 sequence reads: CSASQFGQISNQPQHF. The CDR3 DNA reads TGCAGTGCTAGCCAGTTCGGGCAAATCAGCAATCAGCCCCAGCATTTT.

The chain joins TRBV20-1 to TRBJ2-1; 10 nucleotides agree with TRBD2. The CDR3 extends over 16 amino acids. Trimming took 2 bases from V and 0 from J; bases not matched to a gene: 4. Germline CDR1 reads DFQATT; CDR2 reads SNEGSKA (reference sequence). The CDR3 region is CSARRAGGLSYNEQFF. The CDR3 DNA is TGCAGTGCTAGACGAGCGGGAGGGCTCTCCTACAATGAGCAGTTCTTC.